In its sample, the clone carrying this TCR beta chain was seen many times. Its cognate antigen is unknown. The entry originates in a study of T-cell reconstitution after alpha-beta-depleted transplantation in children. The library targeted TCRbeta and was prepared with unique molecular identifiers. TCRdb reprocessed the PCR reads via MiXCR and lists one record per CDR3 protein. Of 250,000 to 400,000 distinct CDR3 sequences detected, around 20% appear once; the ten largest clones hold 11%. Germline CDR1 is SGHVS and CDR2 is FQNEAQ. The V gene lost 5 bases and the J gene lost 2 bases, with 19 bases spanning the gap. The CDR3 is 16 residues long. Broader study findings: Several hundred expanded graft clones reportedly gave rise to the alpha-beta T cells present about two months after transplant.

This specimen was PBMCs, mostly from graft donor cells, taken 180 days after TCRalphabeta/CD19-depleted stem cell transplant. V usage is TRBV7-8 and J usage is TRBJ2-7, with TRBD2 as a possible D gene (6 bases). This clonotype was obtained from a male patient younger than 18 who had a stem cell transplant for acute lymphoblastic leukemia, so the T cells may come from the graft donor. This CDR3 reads CASSPGGTRGTYEQYF. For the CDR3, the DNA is TGTGCCAGCAGCCCCGGTGGAACGCGGGGAACCTACGAGCAGTACTTC.